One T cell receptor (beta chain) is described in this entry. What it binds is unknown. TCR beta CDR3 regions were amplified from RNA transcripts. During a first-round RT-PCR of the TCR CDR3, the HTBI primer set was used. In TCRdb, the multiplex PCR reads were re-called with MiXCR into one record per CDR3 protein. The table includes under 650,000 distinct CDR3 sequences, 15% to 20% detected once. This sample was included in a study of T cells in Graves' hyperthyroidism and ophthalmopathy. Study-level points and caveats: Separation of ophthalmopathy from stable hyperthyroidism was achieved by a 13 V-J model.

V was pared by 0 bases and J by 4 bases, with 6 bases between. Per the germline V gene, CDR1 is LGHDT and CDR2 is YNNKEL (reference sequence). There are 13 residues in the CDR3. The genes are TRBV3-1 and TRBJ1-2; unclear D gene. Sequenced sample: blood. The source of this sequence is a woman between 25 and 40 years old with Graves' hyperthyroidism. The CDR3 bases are TGTGCCAGCAGCCAAGAAAGGCTCTATGGCTACACCTTC. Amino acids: CASSQERLYGYTF.